A single sample gave rise to the 16 T cell receptor beta chains below, sequenced in a study of graft-versus-host responses after intestinal transplantation. This table comes from immunoSEQ multiplex PCR, and its TCRdb copy is limited to in-frame clones, with some not included. Of some 7,000 clones listed, about 31% were seen once; the top ten hold 3.5% to 4%. The material was alloreactive CD4+ T cells from a mixed lymphocyte reaction culture, obtained before transplantation. Subset specified: CFSE-low proliferating T cells sorted from roughly 6-day pre-transplant mixed lymphocyte reaction (GvH or HvG direction). These receptors came from a human patient who was an organ donor for intestinal transplantation.

This clone was seen a few times. The V gene is TRBV6-1, the J gene TRBJ2-7; unclear D gene. Germline-derived CDR1 and CDR2 are MNHNS and SASEGT. V lost 2 bases to trimming and J lost 3 bases, with 8 bases between them. This CDR3 comprises 13 residues. As DNA, the CDR3 is TGTGCCAGCAGTGAACAGGCCTACTACGAGCAGTACTTC. This translates into CASSEQAYYEQYF.

In its sample, this clone ranks as medium-sized. The chain couples TRBV14 to TRBJ1-5, with D possibly matching TRBD1 (6 bases). The CDR3 has 15 amino acids. Trimming removed 4 bases from V and 2 bases from J, with 12 bases in between. From germline, CDR1 is SGHDN and CDR2 FVKESK. The CDR3: CASSLGGHGNQPQHF. The CDR3 coding sequence is TGTGCCAGCAGCCTGGGGGGGCATGGCAATCAGCCCCAGCATTTT. The variable domain in full, completed from reference TRBV14 and TRBJ1-5, reads EAGVTQFPSHSVIEKGQTVTLRCDPISGHDNLYWYRRVMGKEIKFLLHFVKESKQDESGMPNNRFLAERTGGTYSTLKVQPAELEDSGVYFCASSLGGHGNQPQHFGDGTRLSIL.

This clone was detected a few times. This chain joins TRBV18 and TRBJ2-3; the match to TRBD2 covers 7 bases. Trimming took 2 bases from V and 4 from J; bases not matched to a gene: 9. The CDR3 totals 16 residues. In germline, CDR1 is KGHSH, CDR2 LQKENI. Written as DNA, the CDR3 is TGTGCCAGCTCACCAATAGCGGGTTCTATTCCAGATACGCAGTATTTT. Its translation: CASSPIAGSIPDTQYF. Using reference TRBV18 and TRBJ2-3 for the parts outside the CDR3, the full variable domain is NAGVMQNPRHLVRRRGQEARLRCSPMKGHSHVYWYRQLPEEGLKFMVYLQKENIIDESGMPKERFSAEFPKEGPSILRIQQVVRGDSAAYFCASSPIAGSIPDTQYFGPGTRLTVL.

The chain has TRBV30 and TRBJ2-4; TRBD1 matches at 8 bases. Germline lookup yields CDR1 GTSNPN and CDR2 SVGIG (reference sequence). V gave up 6 bases and J gave up 9 bases; unmatched junction bases: 16. The CDR3 is 15 amino acids. The CDR3 coding sequence is TGTGCCTGTTCCAAGGACAGGGTGTTATGGGCCATTCAGTACTTC. Translation: CACSKDRVLWAIQYF.

The chain joins TRBV28 to TRBJ1-3; perhaps TRBD1 as D (5 bases). Germline V gene data show CDR1 as MDHEN and CDR2 as SYDVKM. This CDR3 contains 13 residues. V lost 6 bases and J lost 4, with 10 bases in between. CDR3 sequence: CASRRGGGNTIYF. The CDR3 DNA follows: TGTGCCAGCAGAAGGGGTGGGGGAAACACCATATATTTT.

CDR3 sequence reads: CASSLGLAASLANVLTF. As DNA, the CDR3 is TGTGCCAGCAGTTTGGGTCTAGCGGCCTCTCTAGCCAACGTCCTGACTTTC. The V call is TRBV27, the J call TRBJ2-6; 7 bases match TRBD2. The CDR3 is 17 amino acids. The germline CDR1 and CDR2 sequences are MNHEY and SMNVEV (reference sequence). J gave up 7 bases and V 3 bases, and 12 bases lay outside the gene matches.

In this sample, this clone is medium-sized. CDR3 nucleotide sequence: TGTGCCAGCAGTGAACAGGGCCCTAGGGAGCCCCAGCATTTT. This codes for CASSEQGPREPQHF. The chain carries TRBV2 and TRBJ1-5, with D maybe TRBD1 (5 bases). This CDR3 is built from 14 residues. CDR1 and CDR2 from the germline V gene are SNHLY and FYNNEI. Trimming removed 2 bases at V and 8 bases at J, with 13 bases between.

This clone showed up just a few times. The chain uses TRBV2 and TRBJ1-4; 9 bases fit TRBD1. The CDR3 runs to 17 residues. Germline values: CDR1 SNHLY, CDR2 FYNNEI. V gave up 5 bases and J gave up 7 bases; unmatched junction bases: 14. Here the CDR3 reads CASSHPPGQGRGEKLFF. The CDR3 DNA follows: TGTGCCAGCAGTCACCCCCCGGGACAGGGTAGGGGTGAAAAACTGTTTTTT.

A note on this clone: An end of the junction differs from the germline gene, which may be a read error. This rearrangement joins TRBV4-1 to TRBJ1-2; D is possibly TRBD1 (6 bases). The germline CDR1 and CDR2 sequences are MGHRA and YSYEKL. The CDR3 is 11 amino acids. This chain's CDR3 is CASSSRQARFF. The CDR3 nucleotides are TGCGCCAGCAGCTCCCGACAGGCCCGATTCTTC.

V gene TRBV9 combines with J gene TRBJ1-1, with TRBD1 as a possible D gene (5 bases). CDR1 is SGDLS, CDR2 YYNGEE, per germline. This CDR3 has 14 residues. The ends were cut back, 2 bases at V and 4 bases at J, with 12 bases in the middle. The CDR3 loop reads CASSVSREGTEAFF. CDR3 nucleotide sequence: TGTGCCAGCAGCGTTTCCAGGGAAGGCACTGAAGCTTTCTTT.

The chain joins TRBV7-9 to TRBJ1-5; D not certain. V was shortened by 4 bases and J by 8 bases, with 9 bases between the two germline ends. Germline assignment: CDR1 SEHNR and CDR2 FQNEAQ (reference sequence). The CDR3 has 12 amino acids. The CDR3 region has the DNA TGTGCCAGCAGCTCCTTTAGAGAGCCCCAGCATTTT. It codes for CASSSFREPQHF.

Relative to its sample, this clone is medium-sized. The chain carries TRBV7-2 and TRBJ2-7; D is uncertain. This CDR3 is built from 13 residues. The germline CDR1 and CDR2 sequences are SGHTA and FQGNSA. V dropped 5 bases and J dropped 4 bases, with 12 bases sitting between them. The CDR3 coding sequence is TGTGCCAGCAGCCTGCGCCCTAATTACGAGCAGTACTTC. Its protein is CASSLRPNYEQYF. Based on the CDR3 plus reference TRBV7-2 and TRBJ2-7, the full variable domain is GAGVSQSPSNKVTEKGKDVELRCDPISGHTALYWYRQSLGQGLEFLIYFQGNSAPDKSGLPSDRFSAERTGGSVSTLTIQRTQQEDSAVYLCASSLRPNYEQYFGPGTRLTVT.

This rearrangement joins TRBV6-5 to TRBJ2-7; TRBD2 matches 9 bases. CDR1 MNHEY and CDR2 SVGAGI come from the germline V gene. Germline trimming cut 5 bases from V and 7 bases from J; bases unmatched to any gene: 12. This CDR3 contains 15 residues. The CDR3 loop is CASSGIAGAIREQYF. DNA for the CDR3: TGTGCCAGCAGTGGGATAGCGGGGGCAATAAGAGAGCAGTACTTC.

The rearrangement uses TRBV5-1 and TRBJ2-3; the D is unclear. Germline V gives CDR1 SGHRS, CDR2 YFSETQ. Trimming shortened V by 4 bases and J by 8 bases, and 11 bases separated the two germline ends. The CDR3 runs to 12 residues. The CDR3 coding sequence is TGCGCCAGCAGCCCGACGCGGAGTACGCAGTATTTT. Protein sequence: CASSPTRSTQYF.

CDR3 DNA: TGTGCCAGCAGCCTGGCGGGGTGGGGCACCGGGGAGCTGTTTTTT. It yields the protein CASSLAGWGTGELFF. The chain joins TRBV7-2 to TRBJ2-2; a possible D gene is TRBD2 (6 bases). Trimming stripped 5 bases from V and 4 bases from J, with 14 bases between. This CDR3 has 15 amino acids. Germline V gives CDR1 SGHTA, CDR2 FQGNSA.

Only a few counts were recorded for this clone. The chain couples TRBV10-3 to TRBJ1-1; D uncertain. The germline V gene encodes CDR1 ENHRY and CDR2 SYGVKD. CDR3 length: 10 amino acids. Between the trimmed V and J ends, which lost 8 bases and 10 bases, there was a span of 11 bases. The CDR3 region has the DNA TGTGCCATCCCGGTGGAGGCAGCTTTCTTT. Protein: CAIPVEAAFF.